The 32 T cell receptor beta chains in this list originate from one sample, sequenced in a study of blood T cells in healthy people across ages. A second roughly 6 to 11 cycle PCR used barcoded and J-beta primers. TCRdb re-called the 5' RACE reads through MiXCR, storing one row per CDR3 protein. The repertoire holds hundreds of thousands of distinct CDR3 sequences, with roughly 25% as singletons. The same data also contributed to another study, on T cells of mothers and their children.

Material: blood. All receptors come from a boy under 18 in good health.

V is TRBV20-1 and J is TRBJ1-6, with TRBD1 as a possible D gene (6 bases). CDR3 length equals 14 residues. In germline, CDR1 is DFQATT, CDR2 SNEGSKA (reference sequence). Trimming removed 0 bases at V and 17 bases at J, with 20 bases between. Here the CDR3 reads CSARDPTGFPLVHF. In DNA form, the CDR3 reads TGCAGTGCTAGAGATCCTACAGGGTTTCCCCTCGTCCACTTT.

The table lists this clonotype with a few counts. The chain has TRBV4-2 and TRBJ1-6; maybe TRBD1 (5 bases). Germline V gene lookup returns CDR1 LGHNA and CDR2 YNFKEQ. This CDR3 is built from 15 residues. Trimming took 0 bases from V and 7 from J, leaving 10 bases between them. CDR3 nucleotides: TGTGCCAGCAGCCAAGACCCAGGGCTAAATTCACCCCTCCACTTT. This sequence encodes CASSQDPGLNSPLHF.

The table lists this clonotype with a few counts. The genes are TRBV9 and TRBJ2-5; D is possibly TRBD1 (5 bases). The CDR3 loop spans 13 amino acids. Trimming removed 0 bases at V and 7 bases at J, with 10 bases between. Looked up from germline, CDR1 is SGDLS and CDR2 is YYNGEE. This CDR3 is CASSVDQGATQYF. The CDR3 bases are TGTGCCAGCAGCGTAGACCAGGGCGCGACCCAGTACTTC.

This clonotype was counted between two and nine times. The chain combines TRBV2 with TRBJ1-5; the match to TRBD1 covers 8 bases. V lost 6 bases, J lost 0 bases, and 4 bases stayed unmatched. Germline loops: CDR1 SNHLY, CDR2 FYNNEI. The CDR3 is 15 residues long. The CDR3 region is CASRSGQDSNQPQHF. The DNA for the CDR3 is TGTGCCAGCAGGTCGGGACAGGATAGCAATCAGCCCCAGCATTTT.

This clonotype was seen a few times. The rearrangement joins TRBV5-5 to TRBJ1-2, with 7 bases aligning to TRBD1. V gave up 6 bases and J gave up 2 bases; unmatched junction bases: 10. The CDR3 is made up of 15 amino acids. Germline V gene data show CDR1 as SGHKS and CDR2 as YYEKEE (reference sequence). DNA for the CDR3: TGTGCCAGCACCCGTGAATCGACAGGGAACTATGGCTACACCTTC. Amino acid sequence: CASTRESTGNYGYTF.

This clonotype has a handful of counts. The genes are TRBV21-1 and TRBJ2-5; the table's D call TRBD1 went unverified against the DNA. TRBV21-1 is assigned pseudogene status. The CDR3 is 13 residues long. CDR3 sequence: CAPPVRGRGTQYF. In DNA form, the CDR3 reads TGTGCCCCACCTGTACGGGGACGGGGGACCCAGTACTTC.

The table lists this clonotype with a few counts. V is TRBV6-2 or TRBV6-3 and J is TRBJ2-5; 7 bases fit TRBD1. The J call is doubtful: the DNA matches TRBJ2-7 better. CDR1 is MNHEY, CDR2 SVGEGT, per germline. The CDR3 extends over 17 amino acids. CDR3 residues: CASTQGVETYASYEQYF. CDR3 nucleotide sequence: TGTGCCAGCACCCAGGGGGTTGAGACATATGCCTCCTACGAGCAGTACTTC.

The rearrangement joins TRBV7-9 to TRBJ1-2; 7 nucleotides align to TRBD1. This CDR3 has 15 residues. Germline V lookup: CDR1 SEHNR, CDR2 FQNEAQ (reference sequence). V shed 4 bases, J shed 4 bases, and the junction held 9 bases outside the gene matches. CDR3 coding DNA: TGTGCCAGCAGCTCTACAGGGGTTTTAGGCTATGGCTACACCTTC. Protein sequence: CASSSTGVLGYGYTF.

J is TRBJ2-3 and V is TRBV28; 9 bases fit TRBD2. This CDR3 is 16 amino acids long. The trim removed 4 bases at V and 4 bases at J, leaving 9 bases unmatched. Per the germline V gene, CDR1 is MDHEN and CDR2 is SYDVKM. The CDR3 region is CASSSQFASGADTQYF. CDR3 bases: TGTGCCAGCAGTTCTCAGTTCGCTAGCGGGGCAGATACGCAGTATTTT.

The V gene is TRBV28, the J gene TRBJ2-1, with 7 nucleotides matching TRBD2. Unmatched junction bases numbered 9, after V lost 6 bases and J lost 4 bases. This CDR3 region has 15 residues. Germline V CDR1 and CDR2: MDHEN, SYDVKM. In nucleotides, the CDR3 is TGTGCCAGCAGCCCCCCAGGGAGGGGATACAATGAGCAGTTCTTC. It codes for CASSPPGRGYNEQFF.

J is TRBJ2-5 and V is TRBV10-3; 9 bases line up with TRBD2. J gave up 4 bases and V 0 bases, and 9 bases lay outside the gene matches. The CDR3 covers 17 residues. Germline CDR1 is ENHRY and CDR2 is SYGVKD. Here the CDR3 reads CAISESAASGGLETQYF. For the CDR3, the DNA is TGTGCCATCAGTGAGTCTGCCGCCAGCGGGGGGCTAGAGACCCAGTACTTC.

This clonotype came up many times. The rearrangement joins TRBV11-2 to TRBJ2-1, with no clear D. The CDR3 length is 15 residues. Trimming cost V 0 bases and J 4 bases, with 10 bases left between them. Germline-derived CDR1 and CDR2 are SGHAT and FQNNGV. The CDR3 reads CASSLESALYNEQFF. The DNA for the CDR3 is TGTGCCAGCAGCTTAGAATCCGCTCTTTACAATGAGCAGTTCTTC.

This chain links TRBV20-1 with TRBJ1-2, with TRBD1 as a possible D gene (5 bases). This CDR3 region has 12 residues. Germline-derived CDR1 and CDR2 are DFQATT and SNEGSKA (reference sequence). Trimming took 4 bases from V and 2 from J, leaving 8 bases between them. The CDR3 DNA reads TGCAGTGCTAACAGGCCGAACTATGGCTACACCTTC. Translation gives CSANRPNYGYTF.

The chain couples TRBV3-1 to TRBJ2-4; D unclear. CDR1 LGHDT and CDR2 YNNKEL come from the germline V gene (reference sequence). V lost 4 bases and J 6 bases, leaving 13 bases between the germline ends. The CDR3 extends over 14 amino acids. The CDR3 nucleotides read TGTGCCAGCAGCCGCCCATCAGAAACAAACATTCAGTACTTC. Protein: CASSRPSETNIQYF.

The chain links TRBV29-1 to TRBJ2-3; the match to TRBD2 covers 10 bases. With V trimmed by 4 bases and J by 6 bases, 7 bases remained unmatched. CDR1 SQVTM and CDR2 ANQGSEA come from the germline V gene. The CDR3 loop spans 14 amino acids. The CDR3 region is CSVAAGGPGDTQYF. CDR3 nucleotide sequence: TGCAGCGTTGCAGCGGGGGGGCCCGGGGATACGCAGTATTTT.

This clonotype turned up a few times. The chain has TRBV29-1 and TRBJ2-3; D is uncertain. This CDR3 is built from 13 residues. V dropped 4 bases and J dropped 2 bases, with 10 bases sitting between them. Germline V gene data show CDR1 as SQVTM and CDR2 as ANQGSEA. The CDR3 reads CSVGLTHTDTQYF. In DNA form, the CDR3 reads TGCAGCGTTGGTCTCACCCACACAGATACGCAGTATTTT.

The chain employs TRBV7-3 and TRBJ2-6; TRBD1 agrees at 9 bases. CDR1 SGHTA and CDR2 FQGTGA come from the germline V gene. Trimming took 4 bases from V and 0 from J; bases not matched to a gene: 4. The CDR3 has 17 amino acids. CDR3 DNA: TGTGCCAGCAGCTCACAGACAGGGGGCTCTGGGGCCAACGTCCTGACTTTC. Amino acids: CASSSQTGGSGANVLTF.

This clonotype was counted between two and nine times. The genes are TRBV14 and TRBJ2-3; D could derive from TRBD1 or TRBD2 (5 bases each). The germline V gene encodes CDR1 SGHDN and CDR2 FVKESK. Trimming stripped 4 bases from V and 1 base from J, with 18 bases between. The CDR3 has 17 amino acids. The CDR3 spells CASSLLFQGVGTDTQYF. The DNA of the CDR3 is TGTGCCAGCAGCCTTCTATTCCAGGGAGTGGGCACAGATACGCAGTATTTT.

The V call is TRBV20-1, the J call TRBJ1-2; TRBD1 agrees at 9 bases. V shed 5 bases, J shed 7 bases, and the junction held 8 bases outside the gene matches. CDR3 length equals 13 residues. Germline loops: CDR1 DFQATT, CDR2 SNEGSKA (reference sequence). The CDR3 loop reads CSAPRQGGGGYTF. The DNA for the CDR3 is TGCAGTGCTCCCCGACAGGGGGGTGGTGGCTACACCTTC.

The chain joins TRBV2 to TRBJ2-1, with TRBD1 as a possible D gene (6 bases). Trimming pared 4 bases from V and 2 bases from J, leaving 12 bases between. This CDR3 is built from 15 residues. Germline-derived CDR1 and CDR2 are SNHLY and FYNNEI. The DNA of the CDR3 is TGTGCCAGCAGTGGTAGTACAGGGACCTACAATGAGCAGTTCTTC. Amino acid sequence: CASSGSTGTYNEQFF.

This sequence joins TRBV20-1 and TRBJ1-5; possibly TRBD1 for D (5 bases). Germline lookup yields CDR1 DFQATT and CDR2 SNEGSKA (reference sequence). V dropped 5 bases and J dropped 2 bases, with 13 bases sitting between them. This CDR3 has 14 residues. CDR3 loop: CSAGTAKGNQPQHF. The CDR3 bases are TGCAGTGCTGGGACCGCGAAGGGCAATCAGCCCCAGCATTTT.

The chain couples TRBV4-1 to TRBJ2-1; 7 nucleotides line up with TRBD2. CDR1 is MGHRA, CDR2 YSYEKL, per germline. The CDR3 covers 13 residues. Losses at the gene ends were 4 bases for V and 16 bases for J; bases not matched to a gene: 13. The CDR3 protein is CASSPFSQRGLFF. For the CDR3, the DNA is TGCGCCAGCAGCCCCTTTTCGCAGCGGGGCCTATTCTTC.

This clonotype was counted between two and nine times. The chain is built from TRBV3-1 and TRBJ2-5; 11 bases are a match to TRBD2. This CDR3 spans 14 amino acids. Per the germline V gene, CDR1 is LGHDT and CDR2 is YNNKEL (reference sequence). J gave up 3 bases and V 6 bases, and 3 bases lay outside the gene matches. The CDR3 reads CASSHSGGEETQYF. In nucleotides, the CDR3 is TGTGCCAGCAGTCATAGCGGGGGGGAAGAGACCCAGTACTTC.

There are a few counts of this clonotype. The V and J genes are TRBV6-5 and TRBJ2-7, with a weak D call TRBD1 (6 bases). The V end was cut by 2 bases, the J end by 2 bases, with 16 bases between. This CDR3 is 16 amino acids long. Germline CDR1 MNHEY, CDR2 SVGAGI. The CDR3 loop reads CASSYRWGLIPYEQYF. DNA of the CDR3: TGTGCCAGCAGTTACCGGTGGGGGCTCATCCCCTACGAGCAGTACTTC.

The genes are TRBV20-1 and TRBJ2-4, with TRBD2 identical over 8 bases. Unmatched junction bases numbered 4, after V lost 0 bases and J lost 6 bases. This CDR3 spans 14 amino acids. The germline V gene has CDR1 DFQATT and CDR2 SNEGSKA (reference sequence). The CDR3 loop reads CSARDLSGGNIQYF. The CDR3 DNA sequence: TGCAGTGCTAGAGATCTGAGCGGGGGAAACATTCAGTACTTC.

V and J are TRBV5-1 and TRBJ2-4, with D possibly TRBD1 on 5 matching bases. V lost 1 base, J lost 9 bases, and 14 bases lay in between. Germline V gene data show CDR1 as SGHRS and CDR2 as YFSETQ. CDR3 length: 14 residues. The CDR3 region is CASSLTQGVVIQYF. The CDR3 DNA is TGCGCCAGCAGCTTGACCCAAGGGGTCGTCATTCAGTACTTC.

This clonotype was seen a few times. The chain links TRBV12-3 or TRBV12-4 to TRBJ2-1; D tentatively fits TRBD1 or TRBD2 (6 bases each). This CDR3 region has 15 residues. Trimming took off 3 bases at V and 7 bases at J, with 16 bases between the two ends. The CDR3, as DNA: TGTGCCAGCAGTTTTGGGGGCGGGAAGGGAAATGAGCAGTTCTTC. Translation gives CASSFGGGKGNEQFF.

This clonotype was recorded a few times. The gene calls are TRBV4-1 and TRBJ2-5, with a tentative D call TRBD2 (5 bases). The J call may be faulty, since TRBJ2-7 better matches the DNA end. The CDR3 spans 15 residues. CDR1 and CDR2 (germline): MGHRA, YSYEKL. CDR3 bases: TGCGCCAGCAGCCAAGCTGCGGGTGGGGCCTACGAGCAGTACTTC. As protein: CASSQAAGGAYEQYF.

This clonotype was detected a few times. The rearrangement uses TRBV9 and TRBJ2-3; D possibly corresponds to TRBD2 (5 bases). CDR3 length: 14 residues. Trimming took 0 bases from V and 4 from J, leaving 9 bases between them. Germline loops: CDR1 SGDLS, CDR2 YYNGEE. The CDR3 loop reads CASSVEGLPDTQYF. For the CDR3, the DNA is TGTGCCAGCAGCGTAGAAGGACTCCCAGATACGCAGTATTTT. Looking up the rest from reference TRBV9 and TRBJ2-3 gives the full variable domain: DSGVTQTPKHLITATGQRVTLRCSPRSGDLSVYWYQQSLDQGLQFLIQYYNGEERAKGNILERFSAQQFPDLHSELNLSSLELGDSALYFCASSVEGLPDTQYFGPGTRLTVL.

This clonotype has more than one count but fewer than ten. The final CDR3 position lacks the conserved phenylalanine or tryptophan, pointing to a likely read error. DNA for the CDR3: TGTGCCAGCGGCGGGGGTAGTAACTATGGCTACACCCTC. Translation: CASGGGSNYGYTL. V gene TRBV28 combines with J gene TRBJ1-2; perhaps TRBD1 as D (5 bases). The CDR3 sequence is 13 residues long. Germline CDR1 MDHEN, CDR2 SYDVKM. V lost 8 bases to trimming and J lost 1 base, with 11 bases between them.

This clonotype was counted a few times. The gene calls are TRBV6-2 or TRBV6-3 and TRBJ1-2; D is possibly TRBD1 (5 bases). The germline V gene has CDR1 MNHEY and CDR2 SVGEGT. This CDR3 has 13 amino acids. V was trimmed by 2 bases and J by 7 bases, leaving 11 bases between them. The CDR3: CASSYGGMSGYTF. The CDR3 DNA follows: TGTGCCAGCAGTTACGGGGGGATGAGTGGCTACACCTTC.

The chain is built from TRBV7-8 and TRBJ1-1; TRBD1 aligns across 7 bases. This CDR3 region has 13 residues. V gave up 0 bases and J gave up 8 bases; unmatched junction bases: 3. CDR1 SGHVS and CDR2 FQNEAQ come from the germline V gene. This CDR3 reads CASSLAPGGEAFF. The CDR3 DNA follows: TGTGCCAGCAGCTTAGCGCCAGGGGGGGAAGCTTTCTTT.